The source of this T cell receptor (beta chain) is a study of blood T cell repertoires in COVID-19. Looked up from germline, CDR1 is GTSNPN and CDR2 is SVGIG (reference sequence). V lost 1 base and J lost 3; bases outside the gene matches: 8. The CDR3 totals 16 residues. Assay: immunoSEQ multiplex PCR; the TCRdb copy retains only in-frame clones and omits some. The table has some 25,000 clones, about four fifths seen once. The chain is built from TRBV30 and TRBJ2-7; 11 bases agree with TRBD2. The sample taken for sequencing was peripheral blood. The TCR was taken from a human donor in a cohort sampled during active COVID-19. The CDR3 DNA sequence: TGTGCCTGGAGTGGGGCAATAGCGGGAGGGCTCTACGAGCAGTACTTC. Amino acids: CAWSGAIAGGLYEQYF. The variable domain in full, with the rest retrieved from reference TRBV30 and TRBJ2-7, is SQTIHQWPATLVQPVGSPLSLECTVEGTSNPNLYWYRQAAGRGLQLLFYSVGIGQISSEVPQNLSASRPQDRQFILSSKKLLLSDSGFYLCAWSGAIAGGLYEQYFGPGTRLTVT.